This T cell receptor beta chain was recovered during a study of T-cell memory formation after mild COVID-19. The germline CDR1 and CDR2 sequences are KGHSH and LQKENI. V lost 0 bases to trimming and J lost 0 bases, with 12 bases between them. The CDR3 has 17 residues. General study points: CD4+ bias marked clones expanding day 15 to 37, unlike balanced contracting clones. There was no confirmation that second-wave clones peaking on day 37 were SARS-CoV-2 specific.

With regard to this clonotype: The antigen remains unidentified.

Each CDR3 protein is one row after TCRdb ran MiXCR on the 5' RACE reads. Among approximately 500,000 distinct CDR3 sequences listed, around 25% were seen once. The sequence was obtained from an adult woman who had mild COVID-19 (a few samples of this study predate the infection). Cell type and time point are not known. The J gene is TRBJ1-5, the V gene TRBV18; D perhaps matches TRBD1 (6 bases). Sequenced sample: PBMCs or a T cell subset sorted from them (not recorded which). The CDR3 sequence: CASSPPGTPNSNQPQHF. The CDR3 DNA is TGTGCCAGCTCACCACCCGGGACACCCAATAGCAATCAGCCCCAGCATTTT. The variable domain in full, completed from reference TRBV18 and TRBJ1-5, reads NAGVMQNPRHLVRRRGQEARLRCSPMKGHSHVYWYRQLPEEGLKFMVYLQKENIIDESGMPKERFSAEFPKEGPSILRIQQVVRGDSAAYFCASSPPGTPNSNQPQHFGDGTRLSIL.